The sequence of this T cell receptor (beta chain) was determined in a study of CD8+CD57+ T cells in acquired aplastic anemia. This clonotype was picked up many times. The antigen is not known. Patients included in sequencing had previously demonstrated CD8+CD57+ cell expansion by flow cytometry. The study's findings and limits: Overlapping CD8+ CDR3 repertoires of patients and controls contained approximately 29 shared sequences. Significant differences in CD8+ Simpson's diversity were not observed between patients and controls.

Genomic DNA, serving as template, underwent TCR beta VDJ and CDR3 profiling. TCRdb re-called the reads through MiXCR, storing one row per CDR3 protein. In the table there are 150,000 to 160,000 distinct CDR3 sequences, about 54% of which are singletons. The CDR3 covers 16 residues. From germline, CDR1 is MNHNY and CDR2 SVGAGI (reference sequence). Trimming took 0 bases from V and 3 from J; bases not matched to a gene: 5. This clonotype originated in a human donor with aplastic anemia. V and J are TRBV6-6 and TRBJ2-7; 10 bases are a match to TRBD2. Sequenced: sorted CD4+, CD8+, or CD8+CD57+ T cells (not recorded which) from PBMCs. As DNA, the CDR3 is TGTGCCAGCAGTTACTCGGGTAGCGGGGGGATCTACGAGCAGTACTTC. Translation: CASSYSGSGGIYEQYF.